A selection of T cell receptor beta chains follows, all from one sample in a study of control samples from healthy donors and cancer patients. The table came from immunoSEQ multiplex PCR; TCRdb's copy has only in-frame clones and leaves some out. Among under 150,000 clones listed, 92% were seen once. The specimen was blood. The receptor source for this set is a man aged 30 to 45 in good health. Both conserved end residues are part of each CDR3.

V,CDR3
TRBV7-3,CASSLTAGVGDTQYF
TRBV9,CASSVAGGGYNEQFF
TRBV30,CAWSVGGPDVGYTF
TRBV5-4,CASSPDGTVSVPYGYTF
TRBV6-2/TRBV6-3,CASSYPKGQGRDEQYF
TRBV7-8,CASSQSGARHFSGNTIYF
TRBV4-1,CASSQSPDRGRQPQHF
TRBV30,CAWSVLSYNEQFF
TRBV28,CASSFVDRVHYGYTF
TRBV7-8,CATGGATNEKLFF
TRBV5-1,CASSLGLSRAGTGELFF
TRBV24-1,CATSDSGRIDQPQHF
TRBV3-1/TRBV3-2,CASSRKGGFTNTEAFF
TRBV30,CAWSKDMNTEAFF
TRBV6-2/TRBV6-3,CASSYRTQAYEQYF
TRBV7-6,CASSPLRGTSGSGTGELFF
TRBV7-2,CASSPDRAGETQYF
TRBV6-2/TRBV6-3,CASSSQGAGTDTQYF
TRBV4-2,CASSQELAGEVNEQFF
TRBV24-1,CATSQGASTEAFF
TRBV6-2/TRBV6-3,CASSNRDRGLFTDTQYF
TRBV24-1,CATMGGKNTGELFF
TRBV7-9,CASSLVESSDEQYF
TRBV12-5,CASGLDRSFHTGELFF
TRBV5-1,CASSRTSEETQYF
TRBV20-1,CSASSHFPLAGSYNEQFF
TRBV6-5,CASQPGPGNTIYF
TRBV6-5,CASSYGIAGSYEQYF
TRBV7-2,CASSLDPGNIQYF
TRBV5-5,CASSRDSANYEQYF
TRBV20-1,CSASSSPGGGNYGYTF
TRBV5-4,CASSLAVASNEQFF
TRBV7-8,CASREVHNEQFF
TRBV9,CASSPRSQAGTYEQYF
TRBV19,CASSIDGDTRNQPQHF
TRBV27,CASSLRDIITGELFF
TRBV28,CASSIQGGNQPQHF
TRBV9,CASSVWTSGRNEQFF
TRBV6-6,CASRQGSNEKLFF
TRBV5-1,CASSPNRAPGELFF
TRBV18,CASSPKQGWVGQTHF
TRBV13,CASSLGKTGKSGNTIYF
TRBV27,CASSLRGGNSPLHF